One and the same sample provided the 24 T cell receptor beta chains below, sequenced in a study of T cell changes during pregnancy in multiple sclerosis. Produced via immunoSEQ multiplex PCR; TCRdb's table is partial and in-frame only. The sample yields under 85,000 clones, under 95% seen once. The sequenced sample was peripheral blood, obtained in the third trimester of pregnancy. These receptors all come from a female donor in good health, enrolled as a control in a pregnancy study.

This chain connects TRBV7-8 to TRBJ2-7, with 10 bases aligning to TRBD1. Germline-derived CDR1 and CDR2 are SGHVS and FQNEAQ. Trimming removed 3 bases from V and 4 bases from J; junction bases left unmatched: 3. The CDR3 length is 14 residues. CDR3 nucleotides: TGTGCCAGCAGCTTGGGACAGGGGTATTACGAGCAGTACTTC. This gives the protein CASSLGQGYYEQYF. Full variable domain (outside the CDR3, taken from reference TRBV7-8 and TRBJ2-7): GAGVSQSPRYKVAKRGQDVALRCDPISGHVSLFWYQQALGQGPEFLTYFQNEAQLDKSGLPSDRFFAERPEGSVSTLKIQRTQQEDSAVYLCASSLGQGYYEQYFGPGTRLTVT.

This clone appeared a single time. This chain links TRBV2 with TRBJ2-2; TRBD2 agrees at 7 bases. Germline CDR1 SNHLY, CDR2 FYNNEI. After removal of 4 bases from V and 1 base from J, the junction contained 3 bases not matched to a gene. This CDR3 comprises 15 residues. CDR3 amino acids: CASSAGGRNTGELFF. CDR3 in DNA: TGTGCCAGCAGTGCGGGCGGGAGGAACACCGGGGAGCTGTTTTTT.

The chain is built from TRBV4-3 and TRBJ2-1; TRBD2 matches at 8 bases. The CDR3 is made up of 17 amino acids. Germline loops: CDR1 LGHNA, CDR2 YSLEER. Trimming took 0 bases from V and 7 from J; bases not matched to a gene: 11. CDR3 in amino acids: CASSQDQAGLGGNEQFF. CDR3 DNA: TGCGCCAGCAGCCAAGATCAGGCGGGACTAGGGGGGAATGAGCAGTTCTTC.

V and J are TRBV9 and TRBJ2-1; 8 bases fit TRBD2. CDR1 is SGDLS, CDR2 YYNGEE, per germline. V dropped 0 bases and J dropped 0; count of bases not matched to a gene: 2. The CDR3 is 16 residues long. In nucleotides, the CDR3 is TGTGCCAGCAGCGTAGGCGGGGGGAGCTCCTACAATGAGCAGTTCTTC. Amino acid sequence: CASSVGGGSSYNEQFF. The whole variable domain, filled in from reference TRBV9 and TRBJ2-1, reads DSGVTQTPKHLITATGQRVTLRCSPRSGDLSVYWYQQSLDQGLQFLIQYYNGEERAKGNILERFSAQQFPDLHSELNLSSLELGDSALYFCASSVGGGSSYNEQFFGPGTRLTVL.

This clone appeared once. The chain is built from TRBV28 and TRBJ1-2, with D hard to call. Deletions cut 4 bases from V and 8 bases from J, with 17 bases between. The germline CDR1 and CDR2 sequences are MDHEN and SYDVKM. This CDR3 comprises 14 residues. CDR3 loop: CASSYDDNSLGYTF. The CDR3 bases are TGTGCCAGCAGTTACGATGACAATTCTCTAGGCTACACCTTC.

This CDR3 reads CASSSLPGQGARQPQHF. DNA for the CDR3: TGCGCCAGCAGCTCCCTTCCGGGACAGGGGGCTAGGCAGCCCCAGCATTTT. The chain is built from TRBV4-1 and TRBJ1-5; 12 positions match TRBD1. The germline gives CDR1 MGHRA, CDR2 YSYEKL. This CDR3 contains 17 residues. Losses at the gene ends were 5 bases for V and 7 bases for J; bases not matched to a gene: 12.

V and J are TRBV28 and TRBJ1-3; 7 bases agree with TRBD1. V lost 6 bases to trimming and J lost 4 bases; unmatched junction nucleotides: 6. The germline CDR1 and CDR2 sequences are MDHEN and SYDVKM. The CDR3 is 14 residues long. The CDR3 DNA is TGTGCCAGCAGCCCCGACAGGGAAGGAAACACCATATATTTT. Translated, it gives CASSPDREGNTIYF.

The CDR3 DNA sequence: TGCGCCAGCAGCCAAGAGTACAGGGGGGAGCTGTTTTTT. It specifies CASSQEYRGELFF. The chain couples TRBV4-3 to TRBJ2-2; tentative D call: TRBD1 (5 bases). This CDR3 comprises 13 residues. Trimming cost V 0 bases and J 8 bases, with 7 bases left between them. From germline, CDR1 is LGHNA and CDR2 YSLEER.

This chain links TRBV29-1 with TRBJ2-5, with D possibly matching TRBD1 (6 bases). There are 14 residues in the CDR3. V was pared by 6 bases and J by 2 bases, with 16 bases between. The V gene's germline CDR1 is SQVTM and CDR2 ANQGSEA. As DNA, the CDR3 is TGCAGCGTGAATCCCGGGACAATTCAAGAGACCCAGTACTTC. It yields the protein CSVNPGTIQETQYF.

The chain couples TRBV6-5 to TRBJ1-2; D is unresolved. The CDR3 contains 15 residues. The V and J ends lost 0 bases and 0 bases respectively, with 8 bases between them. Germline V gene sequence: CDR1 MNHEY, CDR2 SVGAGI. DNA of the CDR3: TGTGCCAGCAGTTACTCTGGCAGTTCTAACTATGGCTACACCTTC. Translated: CASSYSGSSNYGYTF.

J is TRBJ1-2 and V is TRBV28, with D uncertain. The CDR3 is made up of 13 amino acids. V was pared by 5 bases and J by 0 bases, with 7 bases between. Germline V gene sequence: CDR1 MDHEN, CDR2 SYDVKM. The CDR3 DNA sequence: TGTGCCAGCAGTGAGAGGGCTAACTATGGCTACACCTTC. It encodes CASSERANYGYTF.

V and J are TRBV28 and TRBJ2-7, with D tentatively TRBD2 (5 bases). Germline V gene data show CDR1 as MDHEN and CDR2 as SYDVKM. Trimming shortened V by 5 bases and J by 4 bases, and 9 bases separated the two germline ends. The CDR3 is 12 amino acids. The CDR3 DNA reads TGTGCCAGCAGTCAGCGGTATTACGAGCAGTACTTC. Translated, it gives CASSQRYYEQYF. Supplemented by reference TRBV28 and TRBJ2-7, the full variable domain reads DVKVTQSSRYLVKRTGEKVFLECVQDMDHENMFWYRQDPGLGLRLIYFSYDVKMKEKGDIPEGYSVSREKKERFSLILESASTNQTSMYLCASSQRYYEQYFGPGTRLTVT.

The CDR3 DNA sequence: TGTGCCAGCAGTACCCGGGACAGAAAAGATACGCAGTATTTT. Protein sequence: CASSTRDRKDTQYF. The V gene is TRBV6-6, the J gene TRBJ2-3; 7 positions match TRBD1. Per germline, CDR1 MNHNY and CDR2 SVGAGI (reference sequence). After removal of 5 bases from V and 5 bases from J, the junction contained 7 bases not matched to a gene. CDR3 length equals 14 residues.

CDR3 region: CAGAGTGDFGYGYTF. DNA for the CDR3: TGTGCCGGGGCCGGGACAGGCGACTTCGGCTATGGCTACACCTTC. The rearrangement links TRBV6-6 to TRBJ1-2; TRBD1 agrees at 8 bases. This CDR3 is built from 15 residues. Trimming removed 11 bases from V and 4 bases from J; junction bases left unmatched: 15. Germline loops: CDR1 MNHNY, CDR2 SVGAGI (reference sequence).

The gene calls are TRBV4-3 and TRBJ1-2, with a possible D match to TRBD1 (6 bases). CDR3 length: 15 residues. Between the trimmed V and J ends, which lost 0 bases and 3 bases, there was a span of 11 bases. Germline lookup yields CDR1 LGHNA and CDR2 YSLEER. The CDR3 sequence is CASSQDRGFDYGYTF. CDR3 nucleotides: TGCGCCAGCAGCCAAGATAGGGGGTTCGACTATGGCTACACCTTC.

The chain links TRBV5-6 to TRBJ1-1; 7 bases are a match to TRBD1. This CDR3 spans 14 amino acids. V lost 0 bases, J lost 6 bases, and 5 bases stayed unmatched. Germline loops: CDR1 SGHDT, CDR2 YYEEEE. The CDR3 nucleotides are TGTGCCAGCAGCTTGGGAGGGGGCAGGGCTGAAGCTTTCTTT. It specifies CASSLGGGRAEAFF.

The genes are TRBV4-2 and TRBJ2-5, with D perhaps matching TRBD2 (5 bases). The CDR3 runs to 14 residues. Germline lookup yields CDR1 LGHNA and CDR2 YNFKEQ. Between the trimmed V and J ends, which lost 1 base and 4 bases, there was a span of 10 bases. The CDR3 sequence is CASSQGASRETQYF. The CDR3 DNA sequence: TGTGCCAGCAGCCAAGGGGCTAGCCGAGAGACCCAGTACTTC.

As DNA, the CDR3 is TGTGCCAGCAGCTTATGGGGCAGGAACACTGAAGCTTTCTTT. Protein product: CASSLWGRNTEAFF. The rearrangement links TRBV7-2 to TRBJ1-1; D is perhaps TRBD1 (5 bases). V lost 2 bases and J lost 1, with 8 bases in between. Germline assignment: CDR1 SGHTA and CDR2 FQGNSA. The CDR3 contains 14 residues.

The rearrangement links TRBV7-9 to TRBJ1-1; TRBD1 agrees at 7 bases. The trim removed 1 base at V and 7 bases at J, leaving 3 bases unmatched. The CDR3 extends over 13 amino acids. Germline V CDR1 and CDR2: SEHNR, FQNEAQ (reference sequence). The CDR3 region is CASSLGNRGEAFF. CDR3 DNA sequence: TGTGCCAGCAGCTTAGGGAACAGGGGTGAAGCTTTCTTT.

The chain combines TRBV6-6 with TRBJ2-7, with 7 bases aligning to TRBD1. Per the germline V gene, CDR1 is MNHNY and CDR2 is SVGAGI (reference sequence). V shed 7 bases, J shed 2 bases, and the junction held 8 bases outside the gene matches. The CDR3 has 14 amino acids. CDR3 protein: CASTLQGHTYEQYF. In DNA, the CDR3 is TGTGCCAGCACCTTACAGGGGCATACCTACGAGCAGTACTTC.

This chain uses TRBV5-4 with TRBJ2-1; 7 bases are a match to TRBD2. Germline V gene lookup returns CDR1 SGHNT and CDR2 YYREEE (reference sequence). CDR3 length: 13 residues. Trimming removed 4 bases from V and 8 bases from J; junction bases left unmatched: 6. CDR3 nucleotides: TGTGCCAGCAGCCTGACTAGCCGCGATGAGCAGTTCTTC. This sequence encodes CASSLTSRDEQFF.

The CDR3 region has the DNA TGTGCCAGCAGCCTGAGCGGGGGGGCCGTCAATGAGCAGTTCTTC. Its translation: CASSLSGGAVNEQFF. This chain connects TRBV7-3 to TRBJ2-1, with 10 bases fitting TRBD2. Germline CDR1 is SGHTA and CDR2 is FQGTGA. CDR3 size: 15 residues. With V trimmed by 5 bases and J by 6 bases, 7 bases remained unmatched.

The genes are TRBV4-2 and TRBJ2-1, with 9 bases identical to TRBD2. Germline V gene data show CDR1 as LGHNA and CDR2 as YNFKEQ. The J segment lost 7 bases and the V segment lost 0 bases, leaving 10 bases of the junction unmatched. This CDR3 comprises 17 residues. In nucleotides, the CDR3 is TGTGCCAGCAGCCAAGAGTCCGGGCGGGGGGGCCGTAATGAGCAGTTCTTC. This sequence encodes CASSQESGRGGRNEQFF.

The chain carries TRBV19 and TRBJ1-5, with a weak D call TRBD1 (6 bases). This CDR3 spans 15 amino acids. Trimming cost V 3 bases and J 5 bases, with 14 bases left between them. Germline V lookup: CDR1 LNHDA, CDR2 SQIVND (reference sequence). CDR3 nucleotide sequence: TGTGCCAGTAGTATCGGTGGGGGGGCACATCAGCCCCAGCATTTT. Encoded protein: CASSIGGGAHQPQHF.